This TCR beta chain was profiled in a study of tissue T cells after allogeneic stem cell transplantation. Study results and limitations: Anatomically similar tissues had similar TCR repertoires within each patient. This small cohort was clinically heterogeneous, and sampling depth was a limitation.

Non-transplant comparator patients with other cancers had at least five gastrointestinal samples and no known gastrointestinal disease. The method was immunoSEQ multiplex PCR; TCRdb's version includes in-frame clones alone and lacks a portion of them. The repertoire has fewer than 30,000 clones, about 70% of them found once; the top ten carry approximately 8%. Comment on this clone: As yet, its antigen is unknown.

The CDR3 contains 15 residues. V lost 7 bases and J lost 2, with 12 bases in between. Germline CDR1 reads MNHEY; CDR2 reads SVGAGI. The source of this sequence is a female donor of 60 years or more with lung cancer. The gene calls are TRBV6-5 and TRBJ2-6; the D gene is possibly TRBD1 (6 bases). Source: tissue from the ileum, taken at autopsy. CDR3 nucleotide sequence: TGTGCCAGCAACAGGGATAAGACTGGGGCCAACGTCCTGACTTTC. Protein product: CASNRDKTGANVLTF.